This note documents a single T cell receptor beta chain sequence. Its antigen is not known. Germline V gene sequence: CDR1 SGHTA, CDR2 FQGTGA. The CDR3 extends over 14 amino acids. Trimming left V 6 bases short and J 9 bases short, with 18 bases between. This specimen belongs to a study of shared clonotypes between healthy human individuals. Notes on the study in general: Tissues were not sampled, only blood, and their repertoires likely differ. Naive CD4 clonotypes were shared across a handful of donors at about 5.3%.

Assay: immunoSEQ multiplex PCR; the TCRdb copy retains only in-frame clones and omits some. The sample has 2 million to 2.5 million clones, 85% to 95% seen once; the top ten hold approximately 0.13%. This clonotype was sampled from a man aged 18 to 35 in good health. The chain recombines TRBV7-3 with TRBJ2-1; D perhaps matches TRBD1 (6 bases). Sequencing was performed on naive CD4+ T cells sorted from blood. Subset indicated: CD45RA+ positively selected. The CDR3 region is CASSPDRWSIEQFF. CDR3 DNA sequence: TGTGCCAGCAGTCCCGACAGGTGGAGCATTGAGCAGTTCTTC.